The clone carrying this TCR beta chain was picked up one time. The repertoire was sequenced with immunoSEQ multiplex PCR; TCRdb's copy has only in-frame clones and lacks some. The sample has fewer than 90,000 clones, about 85% seen once. This entry is derived from a study of neoadjuvant anti-PD-1 for oral cavity cancer. As for time point: after neoadjuvant nivolumab, at surgical resection. Trimming removed 2 bases at V and 6 bases at J, with 7 bases between. Germline loops: CDR1 DFQATT, CDR2 SNEGSKA (reference sequence). This CDR3 contains 11 residues. Source: PBMCs, taken after nivolumab (anti-PD-1) treatment. The chain uses TRBV20-1 and TRBJ1-1; no clear D. The source of this sequence is a person aged 40-85 years with oral cavity squamous cell carcinoma. DNA of the CDR3: TGCAGTGCTAGAAGTCTCTCTGAAGCTTTCTTT. It is translated as CSARSLSEAFF.